The rows below give T cell receptor beta chains drawn from one sample of a study of blood T cell repertoires in COVID-19. Profiled with immunoSEQ multiplex PCR; TCRdb holds only in-frame clones, not every one. Among tens of thousands of clones listed, around 83% were seen once. Specimen: peripheral blood. The origin of the receptors is a human donor in a cohort sampled during active COVID-19. CDR3s include the opening cysteine and the closing phenylalanine or tryptophan. A D gene is named only where the DNA matches it firmly. Expanded clones are given a class, and other clones once, few, many or no size at all.

CDR3aa	CDR3nt	v_gene	j_gene	abundance	d_gene
CSVSGTDYEQYF	TGCAGCGTTTCCGGGACAGACTACGAGCAGTACTTC	TRBV29-1	TRBJ2-7	.	TRBD1
CASSPELGSDTQYF	TGCGCCAGCAGTCCGGAGCTAGGCTCAGATACGCAGTATTTT	TRBV10-1	TRBJ2-3	.	.
CASSLGTQGIQGNQPQHF	TGTGCCAGCAGTCTTGGGACACAGGGGATTCAGGGCAATCAGCCCCAGCATTTT	TRBV28	TRBJ1-5	.	TRBD1
CASRLVAGESYEQYF	TGTGCCAGCAGATTGGTGGCAGGGGAGTCCTACGAGCAGTACTTC	TRBV6-5	TRBJ2-7	.	.
CASSETIGGGYGYTF	TGTGCCAGCAGTGAAACAATCGGCGGTGGGTATGGCTACACCTTC	TRBV6-1	TRBJ1-2	.	.
CASSIARGLYNSPLHF	TGTGCCAGTAGTATAGCCAGGGGTTTGTATAATTCACCCCTCCACTTT	TRBV19	TRBJ1-6	.	.
CASSPRGNSGNTIYF	TGTGCCAGCAGCCCGAGGGGGAACTCTGGAAACACCATATATTTT	TRBV7-9	TRBJ1-3	.	.
CASSYSTSRDEKLFF	TGTGCCAGCAGTTACTCGACTTCCCGGGATGAAAAACTGTTTTTT	TRBV6-5	TRBJ1-4	once	.
CASSPDRGSNSPLHF	TGTGCCAGCAGCCCCGACAGGGGGAGCAATTCACCCCTCCACTTT	TRBV5-6	TRBJ1-6	.	TRBD1
CASSQGKGGDEKLFF	TGTGCCAGCAGCCAAGGTAAAGGGGGAGATGAAAAACTGTTTTTT	TRBV3-1/TRBV3-2	TRBJ1-4	.	.
CATGLAGEETQYF	TGTGCCACCGGACTAGCGGGAGAAGAGACCCAGTACTTC	TRBV10-3	TRBJ2-5	.	TRBD2
CASSYQGRNEQYF	TGTGCCAGCAGTTACCAGGGAAGGAACGAGCAGTACTTC	TRBV12-3/TRBV12-4	TRBJ2-7	once	.
CASSYGGTEAFF	TGTGCCAGCAGTTACGGGGGCACTGAAGCTTTCTTT	TRBV12-3/TRBV12-4	TRBJ1-1	.	.
CASSPNWTGANTEAFF	TGTGCCAGCAGTCCTAACTGGACAGGGGCGAACACTGAAGCTTTCTTT	TRBV28	TRBJ1-1	.	TRBD1
CTSSNYRDRVHVGELFF	TGCACCAGCAGCAACTACCGGGACAGGGTTCATGTCGGGGAGCTGTTTTTT	TRBV1	TRBJ2-2	.	.
CASSDTGQGYNEQFF	TGTGCCAGCAGCGACACGGGACAGGGGTACAATGAGCAGTTCTTC	TRBV3-1/TRBV3-2	TRBJ2-1	.	TRBD1
CASSLSWQANQPQHF	TGTGCCAGCAGCTTGAGTTGGCAGGCCAATCAGCCCCAGCATTTT	TRBV5-6	TRBJ1-5	.	.
CASSLELAGAYEQYF	TGCGCCAGCAGCTTGGAACTAGCGGGAGCATACGAGCAGTACTTC	TRBV5-1	TRBJ2-7	.	TRBD2
CASRPGNTGELFF	TGTGCCAGCCGCCCGGGGAACACCGGGGAGCTGTTTTTT	TRBV28	TRBJ2-2	.	.
CASSFSGSSYNEQFF	TGTGCCAGCAGCTTCAGCGGCAGCTCCTACAATGAGCAGTTCTTC	TRBV5-4	TRBJ2-1	.	.
CASSSPSGTGGGNSPLHF	TGTGCCAGCAGCTCCCCTTCCGGGACAGGGGGCGGCAATTCACCCCTCCACTTT	TRBV5-6	TRBJ1-6	.	TRBD1
CASSPLSNEQFF	TGTGCCAGCAGTCCACTGAGCAATGAGCAGTTCTTC	TRBV28	TRBJ2-1	.	.
CASSSPGLRRAFF	TGTGCCAGCAGCTCGCCGGGACTTCGAAGAGCTTTCTTT	TRBV7-2	TRBJ1-1	.	.
CASYGTGNYGYTF	TGTGCCAGCTACGGGACAGGGAACTATGGCTACACCTTC	TRBV18	TRBJ1-2	.	TRBD1
CASSLGLGRPRDEQYF	TGTGCCAGCAGTTTAGGTTTGGGGAGGCCCCGGGACGAGCAGTACTTC	TRBV27	TRBJ2-7	.	.
CASSLKGPGEEKLFF	TGCGCCAGCAGCTTGAAGGGGCCAGGGGAAGAAAAACTGTTTTTT	TRBV5-1	TRBJ1-4	.	.
CASSSGQTPETQYF	TGTGCCAGCAGTTCGGGACAGACCCCAGAGACCCAGTACTTC	TRBV27	TRBJ2-5	.	TRBD1
CAWGREAYNEQFF	TGTGCCTGGGGCAGGGAGGCCTACAATGAGCAGTTCTTC	TRBV30	TRBJ2-1	.	.
CASSPYAEAIYF	TGTGCCAGCTCACCCTACGCAGAGGCCATATATTTT	TRBV18	TRBJ1-3	once	.
CASSGGTHQETQYF	TGTGCCAGCAGCGGCGGGACTCACCAAGAGACCCAGTACTTC	TRBV9	TRBJ2-5	.	.
CASSRDRGAEAFF	TGTGCCAGCAGCCGTGACAGGGGCGCTGAAGCTTTCTTT	TRBV6-5	TRBJ1-1	.	TRBD1
CASSLLEQGADTQYF	TGCGCCAGCAGCTTGTTGGAGCAGGGGGCAGATACGCAGTATTTT	TRBV5-1	TRBJ2-3	.	TRBD1
CASSQESRGQGVRGYTF	TGCGCCAGCAGCCAAGAGTCCAGAGGACAGGGCGTTAGAGGCTACACCTTC	TRBV4-1	TRBJ1-2	.	TRBD1
CASSQVRGEGRVKTQYF	TGTGCCAGCAGCCAAGTACGGGGGGAGGGCCGCGTGAAGACCCAGTACTTC	TRBV3-1/TRBV3-2	TRBJ2-5	.	TRBD2
CASSRTTGSEAFF	TGTGCCAGCAGTAGAACAACAGGGTCCGAAGCTTTCTTT	TRBV27	TRBJ1-1	.	.
CASSLAAGAGIYEQYF	TGCGCCAGCAGCTTGGCTGCTGGGGCAGGGATCTACGAGCAGTACTTC	TRBV5-1	TRBJ2-7	.	.
CSVSGTDTEAFF	TGCAGCGTTTCCGGGACAGACACTGAAGCTTTCTTT	TRBV29-1	TRBJ1-1	.	TRBD1
CASSQGTVPGQWNTIYF	TGCGCCAGCAGCCAAGGGACAGTCCCGGGACAATGGAACACCATATATTTT	TRBV4-1	TRBJ1-3	.	.